The present T cell receptor beta chain was sequenced within a study of shared clonotypes between healthy human individuals. The wider study: Each donor's CD4 naive and CD4 memory cells filled three plates apiece, CD8 naive two, and CD8 memory one.

The genomic DNA of each subset was split evenly across several immunoSEQ plates. Assay: immunoSEQ multiplex PCR; the TCRdb copy retains only in-frame clones and omits some. The data contain 2 million or so clones, less than 95% of them singletons. A remark on this clone: The antigen is not known.

Study-wide results and limits: Clonotypes which were not shared had lower generation probabilities than clonotypes that all four donors shared.

CD45RO-negative cells were positively selected for CCR7, leaving out terminally differentiated effector memory CD45RA+ cells. CDR3 size: 16 residues. Germline CDR1 and CDR2: MGHRA and YSYEKL. The junction had 13 bases not matched to a gene; V was cut back by 3 bases and J by 12 bases. The TCR sequence derives from a man between 18 and 35 years old in good health. Sequenced sample: naive CD8+ T cells sorted from blood. V and J are TRBV4-1 and TRBJ2-1, with 11 bases that match TRBD2. CDR3 loop: CASSQAWGTSGGGQFF. Written as DNA, the CDR3 is TGCGCCAGCAGCCAGGCCTGGGGGACTAGCGGAGGTGGGCAGTTCTTC.